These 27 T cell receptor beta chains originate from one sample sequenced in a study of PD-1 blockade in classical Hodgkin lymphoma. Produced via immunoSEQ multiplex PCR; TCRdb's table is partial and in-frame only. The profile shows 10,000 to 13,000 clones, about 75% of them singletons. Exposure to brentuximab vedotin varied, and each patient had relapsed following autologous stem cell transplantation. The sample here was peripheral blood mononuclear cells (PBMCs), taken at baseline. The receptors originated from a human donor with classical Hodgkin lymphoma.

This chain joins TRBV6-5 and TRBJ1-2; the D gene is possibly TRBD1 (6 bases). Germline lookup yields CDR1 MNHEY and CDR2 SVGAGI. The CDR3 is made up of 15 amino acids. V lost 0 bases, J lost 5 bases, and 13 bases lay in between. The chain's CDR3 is CASSYSLDSDYGYTF. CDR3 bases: TGTGCCAGCAGTTACTCCCTGGACAGCGATTATGGCTACACCTTC.

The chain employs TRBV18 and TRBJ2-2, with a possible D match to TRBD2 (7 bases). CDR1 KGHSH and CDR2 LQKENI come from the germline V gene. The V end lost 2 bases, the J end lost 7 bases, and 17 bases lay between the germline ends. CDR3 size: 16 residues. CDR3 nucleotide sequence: TGTGCCAGCTCACCAGCTGGGGGGGCCTCGATCGGGGAGCTGTTTTTT. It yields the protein CASSPAGGASIGELFF.

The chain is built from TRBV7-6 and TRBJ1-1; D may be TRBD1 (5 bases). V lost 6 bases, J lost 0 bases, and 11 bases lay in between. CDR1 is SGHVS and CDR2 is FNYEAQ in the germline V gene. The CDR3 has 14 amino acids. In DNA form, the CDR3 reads TGTGCCAGCAGTCCGGACACTATGAACACTGAAGCTTTCTTT. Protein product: CASSPDTMNTEAFF.

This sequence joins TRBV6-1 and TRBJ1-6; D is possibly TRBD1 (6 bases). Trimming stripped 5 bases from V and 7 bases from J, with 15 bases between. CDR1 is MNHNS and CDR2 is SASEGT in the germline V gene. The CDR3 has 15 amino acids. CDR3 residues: CASSRPGHSNSPLHF. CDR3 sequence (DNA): TGTGCCAGCAGTCGCCCGGGACACAGCAATTCACCCCTCCACTTT.

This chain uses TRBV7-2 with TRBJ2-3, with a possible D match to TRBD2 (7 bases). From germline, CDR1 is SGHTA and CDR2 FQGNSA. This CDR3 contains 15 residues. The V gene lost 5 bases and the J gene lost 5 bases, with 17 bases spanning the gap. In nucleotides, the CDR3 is TGTGCCAGCAGCAACCGACGGGGGGCGGAAGATACGCAGTATTTT. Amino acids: CASSNRRGAEDTQYF.

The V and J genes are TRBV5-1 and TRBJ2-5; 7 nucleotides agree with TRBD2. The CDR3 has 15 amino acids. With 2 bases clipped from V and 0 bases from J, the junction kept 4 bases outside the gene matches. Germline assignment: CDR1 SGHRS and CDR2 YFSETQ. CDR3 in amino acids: CASSLTSVYQETQYF. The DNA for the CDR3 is TGCGCCAGCAGCTTAACTAGCGTATACCAAGAGACCCAGTACTTC.

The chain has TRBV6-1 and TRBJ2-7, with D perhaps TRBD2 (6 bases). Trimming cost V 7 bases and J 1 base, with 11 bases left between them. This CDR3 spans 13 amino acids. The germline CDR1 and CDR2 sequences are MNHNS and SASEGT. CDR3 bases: TGTGCCAGCACAATCGGGGGTTCCTACGAGCAGTACTTC. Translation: CASTIGGSYEQYF.

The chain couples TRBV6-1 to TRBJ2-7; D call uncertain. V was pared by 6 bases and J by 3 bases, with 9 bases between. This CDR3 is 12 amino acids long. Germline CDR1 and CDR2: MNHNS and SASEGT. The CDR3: CASRPQIYEQYF. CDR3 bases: TGTGCCAGCAGGCCACAGATCTACGAGCAGTACTTC.

CDR3 loop: CASSLGGSEAFF. The CDR3 nucleotides are TGTGCCAGCAGCCTGGGAGGTTCTGAAGCTTTCTTT. This chain uses TRBV6-6 with TRBJ1-1; no clear D. CDR1 and CDR2 (germline): MNHNY, SVGAGI (reference sequence). The CDR3 length is 12 residues. Deletions cut 6 bases from V and 6 bases from J, with 11 bases between.

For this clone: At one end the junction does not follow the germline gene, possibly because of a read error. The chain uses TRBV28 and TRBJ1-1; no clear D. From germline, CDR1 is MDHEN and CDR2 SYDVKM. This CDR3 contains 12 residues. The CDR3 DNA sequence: TGTGCCAGCAGTTTACGGGCAGCCCCGATAGTCTTT. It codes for CASSLRAAPIVF.

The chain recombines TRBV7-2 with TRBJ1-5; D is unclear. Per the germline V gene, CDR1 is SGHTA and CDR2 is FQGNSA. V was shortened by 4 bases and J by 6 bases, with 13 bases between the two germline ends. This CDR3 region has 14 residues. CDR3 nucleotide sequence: TGTGCCAGCAGCTCAAACACCGGCGGTCAGCCCCAGCATTTT. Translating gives CASSSNTGGQPQHF.

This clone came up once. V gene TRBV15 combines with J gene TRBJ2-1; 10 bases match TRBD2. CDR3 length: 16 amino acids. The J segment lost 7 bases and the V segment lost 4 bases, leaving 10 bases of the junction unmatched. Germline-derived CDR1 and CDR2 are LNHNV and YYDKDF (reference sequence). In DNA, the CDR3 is TGTGCCACCAGCACAAGCGGGGGGGGGCCTGGGAATGAGCAGTTCTTC. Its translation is CATSTSGGGPGNEQFF.

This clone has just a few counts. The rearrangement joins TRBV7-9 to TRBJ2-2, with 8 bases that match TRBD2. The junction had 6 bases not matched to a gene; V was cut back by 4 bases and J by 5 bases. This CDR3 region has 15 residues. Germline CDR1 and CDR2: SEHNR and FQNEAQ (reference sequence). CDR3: CASSSPSGFTGELFF. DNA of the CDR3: TGTGCCAGCAGCTCCCCTAGCGGGTTTACCGGGGAGCTGTTTTTT.

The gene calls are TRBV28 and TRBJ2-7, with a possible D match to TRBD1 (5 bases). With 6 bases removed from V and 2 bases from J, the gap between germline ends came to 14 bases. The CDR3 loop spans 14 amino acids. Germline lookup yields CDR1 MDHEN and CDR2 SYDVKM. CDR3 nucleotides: TGTGCCAGCAGGATACAGGACACCCCCTACGAGCAGTACGTC. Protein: CASRIQDTPYEQYV.

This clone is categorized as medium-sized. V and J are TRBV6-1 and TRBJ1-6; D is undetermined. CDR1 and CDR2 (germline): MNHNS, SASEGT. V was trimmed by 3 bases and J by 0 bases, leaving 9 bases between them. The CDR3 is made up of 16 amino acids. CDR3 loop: CASSDSWASYNSPLHF. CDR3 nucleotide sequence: TGTGCCAGCAGTGACAGTTGGGCCTCCTATAATTCACCCCTCCACTTT.

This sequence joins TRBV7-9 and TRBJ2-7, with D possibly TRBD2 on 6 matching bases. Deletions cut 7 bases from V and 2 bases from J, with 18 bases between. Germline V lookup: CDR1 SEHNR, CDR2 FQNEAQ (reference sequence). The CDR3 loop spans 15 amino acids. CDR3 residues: CASIRERVLPYEQYF. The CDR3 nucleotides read TGTGCCAGCATTAGGGAGCGGGTCCTCCCCTACGAGCAGTACTTC.

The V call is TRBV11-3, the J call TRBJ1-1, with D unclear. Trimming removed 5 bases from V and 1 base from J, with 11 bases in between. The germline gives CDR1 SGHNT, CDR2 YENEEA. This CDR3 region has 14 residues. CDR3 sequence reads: CASSPEDTNTEAFF. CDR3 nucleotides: TGTGCCAGCAGCCCAGAAGACACGAACACTGAAGCTTTCTTT.

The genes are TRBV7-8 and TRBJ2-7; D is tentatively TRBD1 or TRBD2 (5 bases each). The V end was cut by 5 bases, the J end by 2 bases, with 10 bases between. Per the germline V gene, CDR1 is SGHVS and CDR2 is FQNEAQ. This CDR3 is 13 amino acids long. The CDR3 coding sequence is TGTGCCAGCAGCATCAGGGAGCCCTACGAGCAGTACTTC. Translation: CASSIREPYEQYF. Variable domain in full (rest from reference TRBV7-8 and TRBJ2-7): GAGVSQSPRYKVAKRGQDVALRCDPISGHVSLFWYQQALGQGPEFLTYFQNEAQLDKSGLPSDRFFAERPEGSVSTLKIQRTQQEDSAVYLCASSIREPYEQYFGPGTRLTVT.

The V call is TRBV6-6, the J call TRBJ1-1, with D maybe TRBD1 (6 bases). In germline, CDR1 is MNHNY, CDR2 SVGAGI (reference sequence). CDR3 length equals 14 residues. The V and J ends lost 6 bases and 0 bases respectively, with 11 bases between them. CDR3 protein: CASRPQGMNTEAFF. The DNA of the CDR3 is TGTGCCAGCAGGCCGCAGGGGATGAACACTGAAGCTTTCTTT.

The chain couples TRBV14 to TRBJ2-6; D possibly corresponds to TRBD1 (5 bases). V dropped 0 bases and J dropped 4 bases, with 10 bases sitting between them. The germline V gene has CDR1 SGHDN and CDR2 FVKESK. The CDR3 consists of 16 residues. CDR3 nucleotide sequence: TGTGCCAGCAGCCAAGATCAGGGTTCCGGGGCCAACGTCCTGACTTTC. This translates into CASSQDQGSGANVLTF.

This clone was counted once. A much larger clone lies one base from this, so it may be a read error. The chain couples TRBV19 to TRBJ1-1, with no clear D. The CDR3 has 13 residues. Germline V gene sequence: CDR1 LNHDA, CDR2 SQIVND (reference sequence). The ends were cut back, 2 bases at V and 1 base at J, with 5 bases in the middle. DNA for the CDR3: TGTGCCAGTAGTATAAGTGAGAACACTGAAGCTTTCTTT. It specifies CASSISENTEAFF.

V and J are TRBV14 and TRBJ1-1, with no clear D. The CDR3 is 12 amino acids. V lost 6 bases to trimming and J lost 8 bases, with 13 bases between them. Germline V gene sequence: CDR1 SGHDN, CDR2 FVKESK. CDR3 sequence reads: CASSPRADEAFF. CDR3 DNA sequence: TGTGCCAGCAGTCCACGCGCTGACGAAGCTTTCTTT.

The CDR3 DNA follows: TGTGCCAGCAGCTTGGCCGGAACTAATGAAAAACTGTTTTTT. This gives the protein CASSLAGTNEKLFF. V and J are TRBV7-8 and TRBJ1-4; D gene ambiguous. V gave up 3 bases and J gave up 1 base, with 6 bases separating them. CDR3 size: 14 residues. Germline V gene data show CDR1 as SGHVS and CDR2 as FQNEAQ.

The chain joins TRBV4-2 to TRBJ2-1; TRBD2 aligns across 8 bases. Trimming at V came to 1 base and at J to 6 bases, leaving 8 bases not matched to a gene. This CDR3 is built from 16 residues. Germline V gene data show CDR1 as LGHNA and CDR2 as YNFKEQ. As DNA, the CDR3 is TGTGCCAGCAGCCAAGGGCATTTTAGCGGGGTCAATGAGCAGTTCTTC. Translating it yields CASSQGHFSGVNEQFF.

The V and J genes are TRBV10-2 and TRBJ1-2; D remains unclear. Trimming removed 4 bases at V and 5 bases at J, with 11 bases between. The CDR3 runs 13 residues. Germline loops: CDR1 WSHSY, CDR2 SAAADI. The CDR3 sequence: CASSGAVSYGYTF. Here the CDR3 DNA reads TGCGCCAGCAGTGGGGCAGTTTCTTATGGCTACACCTTC.

CDR3 residues: CASSLVFQGEAFF. The CDR3 DNA follows: TGTGCCAGCAGCTTAGTCTTCCAGGGTGAAGCTTTCTTT. This sequence joins TRBV11-2 and TRBJ1-1; possibly TRBD1 for D (5 bases). Between the trimmed V and J ends, which lost 1 base and 7 bases, there was a span of 10 bases. CDR3 size: 13 residues. Germline V gene lookup returns CDR1 SGHAT and CDR2 FQNNGV.

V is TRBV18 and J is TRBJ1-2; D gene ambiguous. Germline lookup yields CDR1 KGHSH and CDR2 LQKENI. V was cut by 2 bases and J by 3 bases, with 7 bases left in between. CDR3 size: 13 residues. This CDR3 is CASSPNTYYGYTF. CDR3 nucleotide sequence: TGTGCCAGCTCACCAAATACCTACTATGGCTACACCTTC.